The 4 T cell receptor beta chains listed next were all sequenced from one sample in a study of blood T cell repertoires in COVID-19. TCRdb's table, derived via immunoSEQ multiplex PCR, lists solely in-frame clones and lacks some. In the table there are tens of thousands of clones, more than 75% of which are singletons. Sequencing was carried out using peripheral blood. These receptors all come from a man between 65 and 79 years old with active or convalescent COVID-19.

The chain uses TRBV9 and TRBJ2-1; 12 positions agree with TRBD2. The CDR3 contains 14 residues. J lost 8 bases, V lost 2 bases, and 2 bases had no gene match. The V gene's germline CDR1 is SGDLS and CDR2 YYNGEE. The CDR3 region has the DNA TGTGCCAGCAGCGTGGGACTAGCGGGCGATGAGCAGTTCTTC. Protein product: CASSVGLAGDEQFF.

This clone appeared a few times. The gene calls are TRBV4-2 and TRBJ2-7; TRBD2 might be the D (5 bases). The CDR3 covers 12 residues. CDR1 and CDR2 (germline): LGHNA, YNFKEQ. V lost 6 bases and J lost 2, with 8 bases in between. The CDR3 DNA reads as TGTGCCAGCAGGAGCGGAACCTACGAGCAGTACTTC. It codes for CASRSGTYEQYF.

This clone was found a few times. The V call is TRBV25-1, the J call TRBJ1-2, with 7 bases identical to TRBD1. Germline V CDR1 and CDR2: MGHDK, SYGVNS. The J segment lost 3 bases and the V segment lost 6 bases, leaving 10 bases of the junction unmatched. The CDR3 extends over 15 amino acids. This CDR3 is CASSPRDRADYGYTF. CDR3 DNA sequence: TGTGCCAGCAGCCCTAGAGACAGGGCTGACTATGGCTACACCTTC.

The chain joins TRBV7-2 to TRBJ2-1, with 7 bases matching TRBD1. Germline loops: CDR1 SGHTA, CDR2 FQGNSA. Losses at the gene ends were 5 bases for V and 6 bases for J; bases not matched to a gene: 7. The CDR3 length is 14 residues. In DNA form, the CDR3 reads TGTGCCAGCAGCGTACAGGGGTTGGGCAATGAGCAGTTCTTC. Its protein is CASSVQGLGNEQFF. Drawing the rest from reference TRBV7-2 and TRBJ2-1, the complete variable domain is GAGVSQSPSNKVTEKGKDVELRCDPISGHTALYWYRQSLGQGLEFLIYFQGNSAPDKSGLPSDRFSAERTGGSVSTLTIQRTQQEDSAVYLCASSVQGLGNEQFFGPGTRLTVL.